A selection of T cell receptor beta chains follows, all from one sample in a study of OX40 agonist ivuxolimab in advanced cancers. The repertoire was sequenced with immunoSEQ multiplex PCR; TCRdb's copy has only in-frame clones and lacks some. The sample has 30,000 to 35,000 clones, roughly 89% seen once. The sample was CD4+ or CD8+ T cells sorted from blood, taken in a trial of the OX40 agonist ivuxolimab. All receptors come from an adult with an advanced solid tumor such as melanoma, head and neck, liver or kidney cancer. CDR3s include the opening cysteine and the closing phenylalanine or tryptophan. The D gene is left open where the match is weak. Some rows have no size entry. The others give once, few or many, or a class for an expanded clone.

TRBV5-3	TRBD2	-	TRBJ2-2	TGTGCCAGAAGCTTCCATATAGCGGGAGGCCCTACGAACACCGGGGAGCTGTTTTTT	CARSFHIAGGPTNTGELFF
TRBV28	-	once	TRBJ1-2	TGTGCCAGCAAACTCAGGGCCCGAGCATTCAACTATGGCTACACCTTC	CASKLRARAFNYGYTF
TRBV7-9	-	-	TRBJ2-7	TGTGCCAGCAGCTTAGGGGGGACCTACGAGCAGTACTTC	CASSLGGTYEQYF
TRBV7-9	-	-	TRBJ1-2	TGTGCCAGCAGCTTAGAGGCGGGAGTCTTCGGCTACACCTTC	CASSLEAGVFGYTF
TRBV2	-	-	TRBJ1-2	TGTGCCAGCAGTGAAAGGCTGTTAGCTAACTATGGCTACACCTTC	CASSERLLANYGYTF
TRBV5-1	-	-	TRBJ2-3	TGCGCCAGCAGCTTGGCGGACAGCACAGATACGCAGTATTTT	CASSLADSTDTQYF
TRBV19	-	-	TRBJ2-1	TGTGCCAGTAGTCTATCGACAAGGGGGGCGAACAATGAGCAGTTCTTC	CASSLSTRGANNEQFF
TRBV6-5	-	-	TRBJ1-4	TGTGCCAGCGGAAGGTCAGGGGACCCTAATGAAAAACTGTTTTTT	CASGRSGDPNEKLFF
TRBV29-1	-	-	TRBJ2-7	TGCAGCGTTGAGCGGGGCTACGAGCAGTACTTC	CSVERGYEQYF
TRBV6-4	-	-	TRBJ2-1	TGTGCCAGCAGTGACGTGTACAATGAGCAGTTCTTC	CASSDVYNEQFF
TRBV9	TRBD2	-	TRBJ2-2	TGTGCCAGCAGGGGACCCGGGACTAGCTATCGCGGGGAGCTGTTTTTT	CASRGPGTSYRGELFF
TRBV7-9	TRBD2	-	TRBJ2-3	TGTGCCAGCAGCTCGCTAGCGGAGATCACAGATACGCAGTATTTT	CASSSLAEITDTQYF
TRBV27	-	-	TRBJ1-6	TGTGCCAGCAGTTTTGGAGGCCTTGGGGGCTCCTATAATTCACCCCTCCACTTT	CASSFGGLGGSYNSPLHF
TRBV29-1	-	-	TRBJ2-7	TGCAGCGTTGAAGAGTCCGGCACCTACGAGCAGTACTTC	CSVEESGTYEQYF
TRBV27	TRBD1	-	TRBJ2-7	TGTGCCAGCAGTTTAGCGGGACAGGGGGCCTCCTACGAGCAGTACTTC	CASSLAGQGASYEQYF
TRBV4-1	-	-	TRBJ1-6	TGCGCCAGCAGCCAAGAGAGGGGGTTCTACGTCACCCTCCACTTT	CASSQERGFYVTLHF
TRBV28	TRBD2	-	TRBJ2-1	TGTGCCAGCAGTTTGGGTCTGGGGGGGGATGAGCAGTTCTTC	CASSLGLGGDEQFF
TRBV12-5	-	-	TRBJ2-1	TGTGCTAGTGGTATCGGTGGGAGCTCCTACAATGAGCAGTTCTTC	CASGIGGSSYNEQFF
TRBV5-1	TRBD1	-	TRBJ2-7	TGCGCCAGCAGCGGGGACAGCTCCTACGAGCAGTACTTC	CASSGDSSYEQYF
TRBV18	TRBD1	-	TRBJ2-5	TGTGCCAGCTCACCACCCACCGGGACAGAACAAGAGACCCAGTACTTC	CASSPPTGTEQETQYF
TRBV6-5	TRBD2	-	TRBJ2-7	TGTGCCAGCAGTTACTCGGGCGGCGGGAGGGCCTACGAGCAGTACTTC	CASSYSGGGRAYEQYF
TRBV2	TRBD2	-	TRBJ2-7	TGTGCCAGCAGTGAAGGATCGGGAGGAAGAATCGAGCAGTACTTC	CASSEGSGGRIEQYF
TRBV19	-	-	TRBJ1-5	TGTGCCAGTAGTCCCGGGACTCGGGGGAGCAATCAGCCCCAGCATTTT	CASSPGTRGSNQPQHF
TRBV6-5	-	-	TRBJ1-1	TGTGCCAGCAGTTACTCTTCCGATAACACTGAAGCTTTCTTT	CASSYSSDNTEAFF
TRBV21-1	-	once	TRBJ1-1	TGTGCCAGGGGTGAAGGGCCTGATGAAGCTTTCTTT	CARGEGPDEAFF
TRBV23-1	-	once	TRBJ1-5	TGCGCCAGCAGTCAATCAATGGAGGGGCGAAGGCAGCCCCAGCATTTT	CASSQSMEGRRQPQHF
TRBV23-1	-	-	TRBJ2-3	TGCGCCAGCAGTCAATCCACTAGGAGGATAGATACGCAGTATTTT	CASSQSTRRIDTQYF